This TCR beta chain was identified in a study of blood T cell repertoires in COVID-19. Whole-study context: PBMCs, B-cell-depleted T cells, or T cells provided the cDNA or gDNA that made up the material.

Sequencing was performed with immunoSEQ multiplex PCR; in TCRdb, only in-frame clones are kept and a portion is missing. The table lists 110,000 to 150,000 clones, 75% to 90% of them singletons. The CDR3 contains 16 residues. The V end was cut by 6 bases, the J end by 4 bases, with 25 bases between. The V gene's germline CDR1 is SQVTM and CDR2 ANQGSEA. The sequencing sample was made of peripheral blood. The genes are TRBV29-1 and TRBJ2-7; D is perhaps TRBD2 (7 bases). This sequence was found in a woman in her fifties or sixties with active COVID-19. The CDR3 protein is CSVQEVGGGELYEQYF. In DNA form, the CDR3 reads TGCAGCGTCCAAGAGGTGGGAGGGGGGGAACTATACGAGCAGTACTTC.